The present T cell receptor (beta chain) was sequenced within a study of metastatic and nonmetastatic thyroid tumors. No patient had received any treatment before thyroid surgery. In its sample, this clone is medium-sized (0.01 to 0.1%). Trimming took 6 bases from V and 4 from J; bases not matched to a gene: 7. Germline CDR1 is MDHEN and CDR2 is SYDVKM. The CDR3 is 14 residues long. TCRdb re-clonotyped the PCR reads through MiXCR. This repertoire shows 23,000 or so clones, around 20% found once; its top ten account for 25% to 35%. The sequence was collected from a female donor with papillary thyroid cancer or a benign thyroid nodule (not recorded which). Some clones in this sample may be carry-over from other donors' samples. The chain links TRBV28 to TRBJ1-2; 8 bases match TRBD1. Sample: blood. In DNA form, the CDR3 reads TGTGCCAGCAGCCCCCAGGGGGCTTTCTATGGCTACACCTTC. Its translation: CASSPQGAFYGYTF.